This TCR beta chain came from a study of T-cell reconstitution after alpha-beta-depleted transplantation in children. J lost 6 bases, V lost 2 bases, and 9 bases had no gene match. CDR1 LGHNA and CDR2 YSLEER come from the germline V gene. The CDR3 is 15 residues long. For TCRbeta, the library was prepared with unique molecular identifiers. TCRdb reprocessed the PCR reads via MiXCR and lists one record per CDR3 protein. Of roughly 500,000 distinct CDR3 sequences detected, around an eighth appear once; the ten largest clones hold 5% to 6%. Sequencing was performed on PBMCs from the stem cell graft donor, taken from the stem cell graft. The sequence was obtained from a human donor who donated a stem cell graft to a child with combined immunodeficiency. The chain uses TRBV4-3 and TRBJ2-5; 7 bases agree with TRBD2. The CDR3 DNA sequence: TGCGCCAGCAGCCAATCAATTGGCGGGAGTAAGACCCAGTACTTC. The encoded protein is CASSQSIGGSKTQYF.